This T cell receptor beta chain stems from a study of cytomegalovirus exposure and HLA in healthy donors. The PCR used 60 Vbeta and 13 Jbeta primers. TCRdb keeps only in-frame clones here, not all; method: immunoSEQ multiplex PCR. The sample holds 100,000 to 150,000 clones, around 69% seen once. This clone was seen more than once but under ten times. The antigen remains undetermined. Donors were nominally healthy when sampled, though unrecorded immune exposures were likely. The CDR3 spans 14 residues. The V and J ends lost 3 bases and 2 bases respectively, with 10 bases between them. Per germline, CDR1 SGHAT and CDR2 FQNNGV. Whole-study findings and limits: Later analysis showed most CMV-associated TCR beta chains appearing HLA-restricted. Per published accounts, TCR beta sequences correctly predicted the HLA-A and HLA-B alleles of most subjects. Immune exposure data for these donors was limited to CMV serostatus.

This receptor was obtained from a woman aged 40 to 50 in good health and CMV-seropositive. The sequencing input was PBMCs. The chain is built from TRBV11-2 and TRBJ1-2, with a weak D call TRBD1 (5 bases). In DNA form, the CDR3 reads TGTGCCAGCAGCTTTTATACAGGCAACTATGGCTACACCTTC. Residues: CASSFYTGNYGYTF.